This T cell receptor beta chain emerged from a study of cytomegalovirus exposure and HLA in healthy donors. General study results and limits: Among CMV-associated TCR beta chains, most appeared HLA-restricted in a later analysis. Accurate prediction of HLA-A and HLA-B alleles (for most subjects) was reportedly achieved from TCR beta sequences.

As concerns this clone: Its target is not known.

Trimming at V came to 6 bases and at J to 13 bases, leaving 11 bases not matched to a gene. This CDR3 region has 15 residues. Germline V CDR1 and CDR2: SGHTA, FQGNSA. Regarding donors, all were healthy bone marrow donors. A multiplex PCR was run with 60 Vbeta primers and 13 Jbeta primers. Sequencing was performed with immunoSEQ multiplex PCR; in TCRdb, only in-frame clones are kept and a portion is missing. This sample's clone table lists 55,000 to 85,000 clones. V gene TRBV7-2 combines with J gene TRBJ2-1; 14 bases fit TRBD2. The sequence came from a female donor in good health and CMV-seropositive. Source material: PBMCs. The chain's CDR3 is CASSRPGTSGGSQFF. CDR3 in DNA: TGTGCCAGCAGTCGTCCCGGGACTAGCGGGGGATCCCAGTTCTTC.